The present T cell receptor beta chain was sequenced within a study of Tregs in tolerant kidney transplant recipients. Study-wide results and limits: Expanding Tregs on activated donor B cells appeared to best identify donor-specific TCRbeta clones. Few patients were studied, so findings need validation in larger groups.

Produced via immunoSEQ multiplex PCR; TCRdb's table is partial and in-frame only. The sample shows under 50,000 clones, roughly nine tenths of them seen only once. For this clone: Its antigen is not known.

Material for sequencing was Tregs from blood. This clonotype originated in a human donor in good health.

The CDR3 here is CASRRTSYEQYF. The DNA of the CDR3 is TGTGCCAGCAGGCGGACTAGCTACGAGCAGTACTTC. The gene calls are TRBV2 and TRBJ2-7; 7 bases fit TRBD2. Trimming at V came to 6 bases and at J to 3 bases, leaving 2 bases not matched to a gene. Germline CDR1 SNHLY, CDR2 FYNNEI. The CDR3 length is 12 residues.